This is a list of T cell receptor beta chains from one sample in a study of human T cells and chemical hapten exposure. TCRdb used MiXCR to reprocess the RACE reads, holding one entry per CDR3 protein. Found here are around 300,000 distinct CDR3 sequences, 5.5% of them singletons; the top ten hold approximately 8.2%. The sequenced sample was whole blood, obtained in connection with sensitization to the hapten diphenylcyclopropenone (DPC). These TCRs come from a woman aged 18 to 35 with alopecia areata. Some clones in this sample may be carry-over from other donors' samples. The CDR3 runs from the conserved cysteine through the conserved F or W. Fields, in order: clone size, J gene, V gene, D gene, CDR3 protein, CDR3 DNA. D genes are given only for firm matches. Clone sizes are given selectively: once, few, many, or a class where the clone is expanded.

clone size: many; J gene: TRBJ1-2; V gene: TRBV29-1; D gene: -; CDR3 protein: CSVAGAYGDGYTF; CDR3 DNA: TGCAGCGTCGCCGGAGCATATGGGGATGGCTACACCTTC
clone size: many; J gene: TRBJ2-2; V gene: TRBV7-9; D gene: -; CDR3 protein: CASSFARVKKYDEPYTGELFF; CDR3 DNA: TGTGCCAGCAGCTTTGCCAGGGTTAAGAAATACGACGAACCCTACACCGGGGAGCTGTTTTTT
clone size: many; J gene: TRBJ1-2; V gene: TRBV11-1; D gene: TRBD1; CDR3 protein: CASSPDREYGYTF; CDR3 DNA: TGTGCCAGCAGCCCAGACAGGGAGTATGGCTACACCTTC
clone size: many; J gene: TRBJ1-2; V gene: TRBV4-1; D gene: -; CDR3 protein: CASSQFGQIYGYTF; CDR3 DNA: TGCGCCAGCAGCCAATTTGGACAGATCTATGGCTACACCTTC
clone size: many; J gene: TRBJ2-7; V gene: TRBV7-2; D gene: -; CDR3 protein: CASSFNYEQYF; CDR3 DNA: TGTGCCAGCAGCTTCAATTACGAGCAGTACTTC
clone size: many; J gene: TRBJ2-5; V gene: TRBV12-3/TRBV12-4; D gene: -; CDR3 protein: CASLGAGETQYF; CDR3 DNA: TGTGCCAGCTTGGGGGCGGGAGAGACCCAGTACTTC
clone size: few; J gene: TRBJ2-3; V gene: TRBV20-1; D gene: -; CDR3 protein: CSARDRRSPGTDTQYF; CDR3 DNA: TGCAGTGCTAGAGATCGTAGAAGCCCAGGGACAGATACGCAGTATTTT
clone size: many; J gene: TRBJ2-7; V gene: TRBV6-5; D gene: -; CDR3 protein: CASSYSIGGTYEQYF; CDR3 DNA: TGTGCCAGCAGTTACTCGATAGGGGGAACCTACGAGCAGTACTTC
clone size: -; J gene: TRBJ2-3; V gene: TRBV5-1; D gene: -; CDR3 protein: CASSLVARSTDTQYF; CDR3 DNA: TGCGCCAGCAGCTTAGTGGCTAGAAGTACAGATACGCAGTATTTT
clone size: many; J gene: TRBJ1-4; V gene: TRBV6-5; D gene: TRBD1; CDR3 protein: CASSYHGQGRWNEKLFF; CDR3 DNA: TGTGCCAGCAGTTACCACGGACAGGGCAGATGGAATGAAAAACTGTTTTTT
clone size: many; J gene: TRBJ2-2; V gene: TRBV13; D gene: -; CDR3 protein: CASSPTDRDFGTGELFF; CDR3 DNA: TGTGCCAGCAGCCCGACCGACCGGGACTTTGGCACCGGGGAGCTGTTTTTT
clone size: many; J gene: TRBJ2-3; V gene: TRBV29-1; D gene: TRBD2; CDR3 protein: CSVWTSGITDTQYF; CDR3 DNA: TGCAGCGTTTGGACTAGCGGGATCACAGATACGCAGTATTTT
clone size: many; J gene: TRBJ1-5; V gene: TRBV18; D gene: TRBD1; CDR3 protein: CASSQGQGHNQPQHF; CDR3 DNA: TGTGCCAGCTCTCAGGGACAGGGGCACAATCAGCCCCAGCATTTT
clone size: -; J gene: TRBJ1-2; V gene: TRBV18; D gene: -; CDR3 protein: CASSPGADRGYTF; CDR3 DNA: TGTGCCAGCTCCCCCGGCGCAGACAGGGGCTACACCTTC
clone size: -; J gene: TRBJ2-7; V gene: TRBV10-3; D gene: TRBD1; CDR3 protein: CAISVKGQTYEQYF; CDR3 DNA: TGTGCCATCAGTGTTAAGGGACAGACCTACGAGCAGTACTTC
clone size: -; J gene: TRBJ1-2; V gene: TRBV18; D gene: -; CDR3 protein: CASSPGIPRPARFLYGYTF; CDR3 DNA: TGTGCCAGCTCACCAGGGATTCCCCGGCCAGCGCGGTTCCTCTATGGCTACACCTTC
clone size: few; J gene: TRBJ2-1; V gene: TRBV28; D gene: TRBD2; CDR3 protein: CASINGGAHNEQFF; CDR3 DNA: TGTGCCAGCATTAACGGGGGGGCCCACAATGAGCAGTTCTTC
clone size: -; J gene: TRBJ1-5; V gene: TRBV4-3; D gene: -; CDR3 protein: CASSQDRSPQPQHF; CDR3 DNA: TGCGCCAGCAGCCAAGATCGGAGTCCTCAGCCCCAGCATTTT
clone size: many; J gene: TRBJ1-5; V gene: TRBV3-1; D gene: -; CDR3 protein: CASSQGPVSNQPQHF; CDR3 DNA: TGTGCCAGCAGCCAGGGTCCCGTTAGCAATCAGCCCCAGCATTTT
clone size: -; J gene: TRBJ1-5; V gene: TRBV27; D gene: -; CDR3 protein: CASRGHGEQPQHF; CDR3 DNA: TGTGCCAGCAGGGGACATGGAGAACAGCCCCAGCATTTT
clone size: many; J gene: TRBJ1-4; V gene: TRBV5-1; D gene: -; CDR3 protein: CASSARGEEKLFF; CDR3 DNA: TGCGCCAGCAGCGCTAGAGGGGAAGAAAAACTGTTTTTT
clone size: -; J gene: TRBJ2-7; V gene: TRBV4-1; D gene: -; CDR3 protein: CASSQDLDSTYEQYF; CDR3 DNA: TGCGCCAGCAGCCAAGATCTCGACAGCACCTACGAGCAGTACTTC
clone size: many; J gene: TRBJ1-4; V gene: TRBV6-9; D gene: -; CDR3 protein: CASSSSPTATNEKLFF; CDR3 DNA: TGTGCCAGCAGTTCGAGCCCAACCGCAACTAATGAAAAACTGTTTTTT
clone size: -; J gene: TRBJ1-3; V gene: TRBV4-1; D gene: -; CDR3 protein: CASSLSYPQGSGNTIYF; CDR3 DNA: TGCGCCAGCAGCCTATCATACCCCCAGGGCTCTGGAAACACCATATATTTT
clone size: -; J gene: TRBJ1-1; V gene: TRBV20-1; D gene: TRBD1; CDR3 protein: CSASLSTGGRTFF; CDR3 DNA: TGCAGTGCTAGTCTCTCGACAGGGGGAAGAACTTTCTTT
clone size: -; J gene: TRBJ2-1; V gene: TRBV28; D gene: -; CDR3 protein: CASTTGGLDPSRQFF; CDR3 DNA: TGTGCCAGCACTACCGGGGGGCTCGACCCGTCCCGGCAGTTCTTC
clone size: -; J gene: TRBJ1-3; V gene: TRBV28; D gene: TRBD1; CDR3 protein: CASSFGQDSSGNTIYF; CDR3 DNA: TGTGCCAGCAGTTTCGGACAGGACAGCTCTGGAAACACCATATATTTT
clone size: many; J gene: TRBJ2-2; V gene: TRBV29-1; D gene: TRBD2; CDR3 protein: CSMGGTGELFF; CDR3 DNA: TGCAGCATGGGGGGGACCGGGGAGCTGTTTTTT
clone size: few; J gene: TRBJ1-3; V gene: TRBV7-8; D gene: -; CDR3 protein: CASSPLAGPRNTIYF; CDR3 DNA: TGTGCCAGCAGCCCTCTCGCAGGGCCCCGAAACACCATATATTTT
clone size: once; J gene: TRBJ2-1; V gene: TRBV7-2; D gene: TRBD2; CDR3 protein: CASRSGGVTYNEQFF; CDR3 DNA: TGTGCCAGCAGAAGCGGGGGAGTGACCTACAATGAGCAGTTCTTC
clone size: few; J gene: TRBJ1-1; V gene: TRBV5-1; D gene: -; CDR3 protein: CASSPERLTEAFF; CDR3 DNA: TGCGCCAGCAGCCCGGAGCGACTCACTGAAGCTTTCTTT
clone size: many; J gene: TRBJ2-7; V gene: TRBV4-1; D gene: -; CDR3 protein: CASSQVGTGRGLPYEQYF; CDR3 DNA: TGCGCCAGCAGCCAAGTCGGCACAGGGCGCGGTCTCCCGTACGAGCAGTACTTC
clone size: many; J gene: TRBJ1-4; V gene: TRBV7-2; D gene: -; CDR3 protein: CASSFSDRENEKLFF; CDR3 DNA: TGTGCCAGCAGCTTCTCAGACAGAGAAAATGAAAAACTGTTTTTT
clone size: -; J gene: TRBJ2-5; V gene: TRBV4-2; D gene: -; CDR3 protein: CASSQDSQETQYF; CDR3 DNA: TGTGCCAGCAGCCAAGACAGCCAAGAGACCCAGTACTTC